Sequencing of this TCR beta chain was carried out in a study of a mutant IDH1 vaccine in newly diagnosed glioma. The wider study: Vaccination followed radiotherapy alone by 4-6 weeks, or accompanied temozolomide cycles. Week 35 was assigned to visit V12, and week 47 was assigned to visit V13.

The data were produced by immunoSEQ multiplex PCR, yet TCRdb's version contains in-frame clones alone and is incomplete. The data contain tens of thousands of clones, around 86% of them singletons. Study results and limitations: Pseudoprogression seemed unrelated to changes in top peripheral T cell clonotypes.

Indicated time point: week 35, safety follow-up. Each dose of the vaccine consisted of 300 ug of mutant IDH1 20-mer peptide, with topical imiquimod. CDR3 size: 14 residues. CDR1 and CDR2 from the germline V gene are SQVTM and ANQGSEA. The V gene lost 3 bases and the J gene lost 2 bases, with 11 bases spanning the gap. Worth noting for this clone: Its antigen is as yet unknown.

This TCR was sampled from a middle-aged woman with glioma. Some clones in this sample may be carry-over from other donors' samples. The chain links TRBV29-1 to TRBJ2-1; possibly TRBD1 for D (6 bases). The starting material was PBMCs, obtained from a glioma patient whose treatment included an IDH1 peptide vaccine. The DNA for the CDR3 is TGCAGCGTTGATATCACAGGGACCTACAATGAGCAGTTCTTC. This sequence encodes CSVDITGTYNEQFF.